This record looks at one T cell receptor beta chain sequence and its context. The time point: after neoadjuvant nivolumab, at surgical resection. Patients were newly diagnosed with stage II-IVA oral cavity squamous cell carcinoma without prior systemic or radiation treatment. The data were taken from a study of neoadjuvant anti-PD-1 for oral cavity cancer. About the research overall: Nivolumab at 3 mg/kg was mostly given biweekly, three to four doses, pre-surgery. Non-progressing patients received a fourth nivolumab dose near day 43, then surgery on days 50-56.

Two replicates per tumor sample, mostly from approximately 4.5 ug of genomic DNA. Assay: immunoSEQ multiplex PCR; the TCRdb copy retains only in-frame clones and omits some. The table has 6,000 or so clones, approximately 59% seen once. The germline gives CDR1 MNHEY, CDR2 SMNVEV (reference sequence). V lost 6 bases and J lost 2, with 14 bases in between. This CDR3 has 15 amino acids. The sequenced sample was tumor tissue, obtained after nivolumab (anti-PD-1) treatment. The rearrangement joins TRBV27 to TRBJ2-1; D is undetermined. The clonotype comes from a person between 35 and 79 years old with oral cavity squamous cell carcinoma. As DNA, the CDR3 is TGTGCCAGCAGACCAGGACGTACCACCTACAATGAGCAGTTCTTC. It codes for CASRPGRTTYNEQFF.